This TCR beta chain was recovered during a study of T cells in localized non-small cell lung cancer. Within the sample, this clone is medium-sized (0.01 to 0.1%). Per germline, CDR1 MGHRA and CDR2 YSYEKL. V lost 0 bases and J 8 bases, leaving 13 bases between the germline ends. This CDR3 region has 15 residues. Sequencing was performed with immunoSEQ multiplex PCR; in TCRdb, only in-frame clones are kept and a portion is missing. Of about 1,000 clones in the sample, 31% were seen once. Here the sequenced sample was normal lung tissue next to the tumor, taken before any cancer treatment. J is TRBJ1-4 and V is TRBV4-1; unclear D gene. The sequence derives from a male donor aged 60 or over with stage II lung adenocarcinoma. CDR3 in DNA: TGCGCCAGCAGCCAAGACGCTAGCGGGTTGGAAAAACTGTTTTTT. Translated, it gives CASSQDASGLEKLFF.